Listed below are T cell receptor beta chains from one sample, sequenced in a study of tumor-infiltrating lymphocytes in primary liver carcinoma. TCRdb re-called the multiplex PCR reads through MiXCR, storing one row per CDR3 protein. The top ten clones hold about 17% of a sample with 310,000 or so distinct CDR3 sequences, 45% to 70% of them seen once. The specimen was peripheral blood. The receptors were gathered from a woman aged 25-40 years with primary liver carcinoma and hepatitis B virus infection. Each CDR3 is given with its conserved first and last residue. The D gene is left open where the match is weak.

v_call	j_call	d_call	cdr3_aa
TRBV29-1	TRBJ1-2	TRBD1	CSVAEGGAFGYTF
TRBV12-3/TRBV12-4	TRBJ1-2	.	CASSLGPRGAGYSYTF
TRBV14	TRBJ2-1	.	CASSHPGGGKLTGAYNEQFF
TRBV6-1	TRBJ1-6	.	CASKTSWDSPLHF
TRBV5-5	TRBJ2-3	.	CASSLRRLSSTDTQYF
TRBV6-2/TRBV6-3	TRBJ1-2	.	CTSSRGYADGYTF
TRBV12-3/TRBV12-4	TRBJ2-3	.	CARSSGFSSTDTQYF
TRBV4-1	TRBJ2-1	.	CASSQELEVPPYNEQFF
TRBV28	TRBJ2-7	.	CASSLVTISSYEQYF
TRBV5-5	TRBJ2-3	.	CASSVDLGGATDTQYF
TRBV6-5	TRBJ2-7	.	CASSYSSGNEQYF
TRBV7-8	TRBJ2-1	.	CASRPLGGHSYEQFF
TRBV11-3	.	.	CASSFVTDTQHF
TRBV12-3/TRBV12-4	TRBJ2-5	.	CASSLVSGWSWAQYF
TRBV12-3/TRBV12-4	TRBJ2-3	.	CARTVIAYHTDTQYF
TRBV12-3/TRBV12-4	TRBJ1-1	.	CANREQNLMNTEAFF
TRBV5-5	TRBJ2-7	TRBD2	CASTPPDLAGGGKQYF
TRBV6-2/TRBV6-3	TRBJ2-1	TRBD1	CASNKDRGGSEQFF
TRBV30	TRBJ1-1	.	CAWTAGWGTEAFF
TRBV29-1	TRBJ2-5	.	CSVAHALFRGPTQYF
TRBV6-5	TRBJ1-6	TRBD1	CASSYSWTGDSPLHF
TRBV6-2/TRBV6-3	TRBJ1-2	TRBD1	CASRSDRGVSYGYTF
TRBV7-8	TRBJ2-1	.	CTSNGNSYNEQFF
TRBV14	TRBJ2-5	.	CASSQARTGLETQYF
TRBV7-9	TRBJ2-1	TRBD2	CASSPLSGEQFF
TRBV28	TRBJ2-3	TRBD1	CASSFKAGGITDTQYF
TRBV4-1	TRBJ2-4	.	CASSVRDTQVLAKDIQYF
TRBV7-8	TRBJ1-2	TRBD1	CASSPMPGGPGYTF
TRBV11-2	TRBJ2-3	.	CASSLGGTFSYTDTEYF
TRBV5-1	TRBJ2-7	TRBD2	CDSSVAGGPYEQYF
TRBV4-1	TRBJ1-1	.	CASSPTDTLPSYTEAFF
TRBV7-2	TRBJ2-3	.	CASSLSGRIDTQYF
TRBV7-8	TRBJ2-2	TRBD2	CAIQQRLAGGTGELFF
TRBV7-9	TRBJ1-1	.	CSSSLGTTEAFF
TRBV12-3/TRBV12-4	TRBJ2-6	.	CVSENSGANVLTF
TRBV12-3/TRBV12-4	TRBJ1-4	.	CASNLRTNEKLFF
TRBV28	TRBJ2-3	TRBD1	CATSGTGVEDTQYF
TRBV6-2/TRBV6-3	TRBJ1-1	.	CASQNRRTLNTEAFF
TRBV29-1	TRBJ2-3	.	CSAVGGSTDTQYF
TRBV11-2	TRBJ2-3	.	CANSLGGTLSYTDAQYF
TRBV29-1	TRBJ1-1	.	CSVEVGQSTEAFF